The rows below give T cell receptor beta chains drawn from one sample of a study of blood T cells in healthy people across ages. TCRdb re-derived calls from the 5' RACE reads in MiXCR, one entry per CDR3 protein. Here the sample spans roughly 1.6 million distinct CDR3 sequences, roughly 30% being singletons. Sequences were obtained from blood. The receptor set was obtained from a woman aged 30 to 39 in good health. Each CDR3 is given with its conserved first and last residue. D genes are given only for firm matches. Where a row states a size, it is once, few, many or the class of an expanded clone; other rows omit it.

v_gene	abundance	len	j_gene	d_gene	CDR3aa	CDR3nt
TRBV20-1	-	14	TRBJ2-3	-	CSARLVAPLDTQYF	TGCAGTGCTAGATTGGTAGCGCCTCTAGATACGCAGTATTTT
TRBV15	-	15	TRBJ2-7	-	CATSSQQGPPYEQYF	TGTGCCACCAGCAGCCAGCAGGGGCCCCCCTACGAGCAGTACTTC
TRBV20-1	few	15	TRBJ1-1	-	CSASQPTDMNTEAFF	TGCAGTGCTAGTCAACCGACAGATATGAACACTGAAGCTTTCTTT
TRBV29-1	-	14	TRBJ2-7	TRBD1	CSADSGTGGYEQYF	TGCAGCGCTGACTCCGGGACAGGGGGCTACGAGCAGTACTTC
TRBV27	-	14	TRBJ1-3	-	CASSKWGTGNTIYF	TGTGCCAGTTCGAAGTGGGGAACTGGAAACACCATATATTTT
TRBV13	-	13	TRBJ2-1	TRBD2	CASGGRAENEQFF	TGTGCTAGTGGCGGGAGGGCCGAAAATGAGCAGTTCTTC
TRBV9	few	15	TRBJ2-1	TRBD2	CASMYRDYSYNEQFF	TGTGCCAGCATGTACCGGGACTACTCCTACAATGAGCAGTTCTTC
TRBV20-1	-	15	TRBJ1-5	-	CSARGPRTDNQPQHF	TGCAGTGCTAGAGGCCCGAGGACAGATAATCAGCCCCAGCATTTT
TRBV5-1	many	16	TRBJ2-1	TRBD1	CASSTKGQGSYNEQFF	TGCGCCAGCAGTACAAAGGGACAGGGCTCCTACAATGAGCAGTTCTTC
TRBV13	few	14	TRBJ1-2	TRBD1	CASSATGGGDGYTF	TGTGCCAGCAGCGCGACAGGGGGAGGTGATGGCTACACCTTC
TRBV13	many	15	TRBJ2-6	-	CASSLSRGPPDVLTF	TGTGCCAGCAGCCTCAGCAGGGGACCTCCGGACGTCCTGACTTTC